This TCR beta chain was recorded in a study of vaccination and CD4 T cells after COVID-19. Specified treatment: 10-day PBMC culture with coronavirus spike peptide pools or control peptides (ViraFEST assay). There were positive PCR dates ranging from March to December 2020, all predating US Alpha, Beta and Delta variants. Negative selection recovered the CD4+ T cells once they had spent 10 days in culture. For this clonotype: Its antigen is unknown.

Looked up from germline, CDR1 is MNHNS and CDR2 is SASEGT. V lost 5 bases and J lost 4; bases outside the gene matches: 7. The CDR3 is 15 amino acids. Cultured CD4+ T cell DNA underwent sequencing with the Oncomine TCR Beta short-read assay. Extraction of genomic DNA was performed on cultured CD4+ T cells. TCRdb passed the PCR reads through MiXCR, listing each CDR3 protein once. The data contain approximately 15,000 distinct CDR3 sequences, around 56% of them seen just once; the ten biggest clones take up roughly an eighth. This TCR was recovered from a human donor who had recovered from COVID-19. Sequencing was done on a sample of CD4+ T cells from blood, cultured in vitro. The rearrangement links TRBV6-1 to TRBJ1-5; TRBD1 agrees at 8 bases. DNA for the CDR3: TGTGCCAGCAGTCAAGGACAGGGTCGAAATCAGCCCCAGCATTTT. The encoded protein is CASSQGQGRNQPQHF.